A selection of T cell receptor beta chains follows, all from one sample in a study of human T cells and chemical hapten exposure. TCRdb independently ran MiXCR on the RACE reads; one entry per CDR3 protein. The sample holds under 70,000 distinct CDR3 sequences, about 11% seen once. The sample was whole blood, taken in connection with sensitization to the hapten diphenylcyclopropenone (DPC). Source of these receptors: a woman between 35 and 50 years old with alopecia areata. Some clones in this sample may be carry-over from other donors' samples. Each CDR3 is given with its conserved first and last residue. The order of the fields is J gene, V gene, D gene, clone size, CDR3 DNA, CDR3 protein. D genes are given only for firm matches. Expanded clones are given a class, and other clones once, few, many or no size at all.

TRBJ1-2 | TRBV5-1 | - | few | TGCGCCAGCCATCCGACAGGACCTAACTATGGCTACACCTTC | CASHPTGPNYGYTF
TRBJ2-7 | TRBV7-2 | TRBD2 | many | TGTGCCAGCAGCTTAGTGCTAGCGGGTTCCTACGAGCAGTACTTC | CASSLVLAGSYEQYF
TRBJ2-1 | TRBV7-3 | TRBD2 | - | TGTGCCAGCAGCCCCTCCCTAGCGGGGGGCTACAATGAGCAGTTCTTC | CASSPSLAGGYNEQFF
TRBJ1-1 | TRBV19 | TRBD1 | many | TGTGCCAGTAGTATAATCCGGACAGGGTTCATGAACACTGAAGCTTTCTTT | CASSIIRTGFMNTEAFF
TRBJ1-5 | TRBV20-1 | - | few | TGCAGTGCCGGCACCTCCCCAAGCAGCAATCAGCCCCAGCATTTT | CSAGTSPSSNQPQHF
TRBJ1-2 | TRBV6-5 | TRBD1 | - | TGTGCCAGCAGTCCGCCGGGACAGGGGGCTGAGGGCTACACCTTC | CASSPPGQGAEGYTF
TRBJ2-3 | TRBV10-3 | - | - | TGTGCCATCAGTGGAGGCTCCTACGGAGATACGCAGTATTTT | CAISGGSYGDTQYF
TRBJ2-5 | TRBV7-3 | TRBD1 | - | TGTTCCAGCAGCTCACCAGGACAGGAAGAGACCCAGTACTTC | CSSSSPGQEETQYF
TRBJ2-2 | TRBV19 | - | many | TGTGCCAGTAGTATTCAGCGTGACACCGGGGAGCTGTTTTTT | CASSIQRDTGELFF
TRBJ2-7 | TRBV20-1 | - | - | TGCAGTGCTACAGAGGACAGCCATGCCTACGAGCAGTACTTC | CSATEDSHAYEQYF
TRBJ1-1 | TRBV7-2 | - | many | TGTGCCAGCAGCTCAACCGCGCGACTTGGCCCTGAAGCTTTCTTT | CASSSTARLGPEAFF
TRBJ1-5 | TRBV7-8 | - | many | TGTGCCAGCAGCTTCCTAGGGGTCGGTCAGCCCCAGCATTTT | CASSFLGVGQPQHF
TRBJ2-2 | TRBV4-3 | - | few | TGCGCCAGCAGCCAAGATTTAGGCGCCGGCGGGGAGCTGTTTTTT | CASSQDLGAGGELFF
TRBJ2-3 | TRBV7-3 | TRBD2 | few | TGTGCCAGCAGCTCTGGACTAGCGTTGGATACGCAGTATTTT | CASSSGLALDTQYF
TRBJ1-4 | TRBV29-1 | - | - | TGTGGGGGGCAGTCTAATGAAAAACTGTTTTTT | CGGQSNEKLFF
TRBJ2-1 | TRBV6-2/TRBV6-3 | - | many | TGTGCCAGCAGTTACTCGTTCTTCGGGACGGGGGATTACAATGAGCAGTTCTTC | CASSYSFFGTGDYNEQFF
TRBJ2-2 | TRBV7-9 | - | few | TGTGCCAGCAGCGGAACTACAGGGGACTTCGGGGAGCTGTTTTTT | CASSGTTGDFGELFF
TRBJ1-6 | TRBV7-9 | - | many | TGTGCCAGCGGATCCGGGACGAATAATTCACCCCTCCACTTT | CASGSGTNNSPLHF
TRBJ2-7 | TRBV4-2 | - | many | TGTGCCAGCAGCCAAGTGCAGGAAAGCTCCTACGAGCAGTACTTC | CASSQVQESSYEQYF
TRBJ2-1 | TRBV30 | TRBD2 | - | TGTGCTGGAGAGGGAGGGCCCACAAGCTCCTACAATGAGCAGTTCTTC | CAGEGGPTSSYNEQFF
TRBJ1-5 | TRBV28 | - | many | TGTGCCAGCACCGAGCGGGGACAAGTTAGCAATCAGCCCCAGCATTTT | CASTERGQVSNQPQHF
TRBJ2-1 | TRBV18 | TRBD2 | - | TGTGCCAGCTCACCCCGAATTCTAGCGGGAGTTTTCTCCTACAATGAGCAGTTCTTC | CASSPRILAGVFSYNEQFF
TRBJ1-5 | TRBV27 | - | few | TGTGCCAGCAGTTTAGCCGGGACCTTGAATCAGCCCCAGCATTTT | CASSLAGTLNQPQHF
TRBJ2-1 | TRBV6-2/TRBV6-3 | TRBD2 | many | TGTGCCAGCAGTCCCCACCCCACTAGCGGGGATTACAATGAGCAGTTCTTC | CASSPHPTSGDYNEQFF